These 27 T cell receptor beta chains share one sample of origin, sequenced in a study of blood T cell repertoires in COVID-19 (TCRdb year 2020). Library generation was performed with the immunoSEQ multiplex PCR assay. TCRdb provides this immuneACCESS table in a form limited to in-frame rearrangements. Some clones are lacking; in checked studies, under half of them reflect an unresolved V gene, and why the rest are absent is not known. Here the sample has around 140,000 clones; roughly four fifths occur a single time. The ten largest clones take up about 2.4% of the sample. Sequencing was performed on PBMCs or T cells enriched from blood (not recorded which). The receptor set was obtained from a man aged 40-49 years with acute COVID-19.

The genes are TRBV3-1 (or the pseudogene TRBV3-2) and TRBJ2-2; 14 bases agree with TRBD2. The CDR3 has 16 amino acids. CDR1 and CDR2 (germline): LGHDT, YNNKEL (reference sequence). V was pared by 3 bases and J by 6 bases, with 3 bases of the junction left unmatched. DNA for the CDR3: TGTGCCAGCAGCCAGCCGGGACTAGCGGGGGCCGGGGAGCTGTTTTTT. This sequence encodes CASSQPGLAGAGELFF.

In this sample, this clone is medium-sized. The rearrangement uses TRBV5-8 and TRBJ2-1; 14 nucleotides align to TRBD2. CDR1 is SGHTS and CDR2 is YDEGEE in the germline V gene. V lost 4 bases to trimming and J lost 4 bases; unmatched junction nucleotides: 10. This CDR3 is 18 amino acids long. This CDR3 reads CASSGGLAGGPQYNEQFF. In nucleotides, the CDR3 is TGTGCCAGCAGCGGCGGACTAGCGGGGGGCCCCCAGTACAATGAGCAGTTCTTC.

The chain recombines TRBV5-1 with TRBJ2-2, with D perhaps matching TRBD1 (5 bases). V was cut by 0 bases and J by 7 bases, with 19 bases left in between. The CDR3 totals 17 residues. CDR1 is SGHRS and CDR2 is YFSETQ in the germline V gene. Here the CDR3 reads CASSLGGSSFLGGELFF. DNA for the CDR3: TGCGCCAGCAGCTTGGGGGGCTCCTCCTTTTTGGGCGGGGAGCTGTTTTTT.

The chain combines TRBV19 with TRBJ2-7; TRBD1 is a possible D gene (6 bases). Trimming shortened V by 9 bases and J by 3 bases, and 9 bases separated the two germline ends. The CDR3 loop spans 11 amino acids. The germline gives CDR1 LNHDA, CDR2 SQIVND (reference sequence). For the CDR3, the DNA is TGTGCCAGCCAACAGGGCTACGAGCAGTACTTC. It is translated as CASQQGYEQYF.

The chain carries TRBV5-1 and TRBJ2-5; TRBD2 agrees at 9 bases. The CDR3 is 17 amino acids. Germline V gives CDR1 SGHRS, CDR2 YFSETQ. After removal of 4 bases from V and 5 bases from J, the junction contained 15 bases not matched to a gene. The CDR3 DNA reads TGCGCCAGCAGCCGAAAACCGACTAGCGGCGGGGTGGAGACCCAGTACTTC. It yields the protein CASSRKPTSGGVETQYF.

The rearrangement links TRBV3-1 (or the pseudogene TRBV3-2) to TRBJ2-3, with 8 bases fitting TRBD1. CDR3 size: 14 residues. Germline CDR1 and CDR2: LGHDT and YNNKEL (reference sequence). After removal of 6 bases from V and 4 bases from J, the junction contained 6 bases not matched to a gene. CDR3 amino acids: CASSGQGSSDTQYF. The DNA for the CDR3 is TGTGCCAGCAGTGGACAGGGTAGTTCAGATACGCAGTATTTT.

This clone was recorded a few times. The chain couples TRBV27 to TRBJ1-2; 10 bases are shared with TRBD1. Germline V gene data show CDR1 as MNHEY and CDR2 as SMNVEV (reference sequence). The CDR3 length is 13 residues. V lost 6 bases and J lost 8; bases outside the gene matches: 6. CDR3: CASSSGQGDGYTF. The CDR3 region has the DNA TGTGCCAGCAGCTCAGGACAGGGGGACGGCTACACCTTC.

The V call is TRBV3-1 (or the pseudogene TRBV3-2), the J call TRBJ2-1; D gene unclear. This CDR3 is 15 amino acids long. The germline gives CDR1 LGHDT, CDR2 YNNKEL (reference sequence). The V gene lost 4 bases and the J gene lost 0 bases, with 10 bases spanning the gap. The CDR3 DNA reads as TGTGCCAGCAGCCCCCGCGGTAGCTCCTACAATGAGCAGTTCTTC. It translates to CASSPRGSSYNEQFF.

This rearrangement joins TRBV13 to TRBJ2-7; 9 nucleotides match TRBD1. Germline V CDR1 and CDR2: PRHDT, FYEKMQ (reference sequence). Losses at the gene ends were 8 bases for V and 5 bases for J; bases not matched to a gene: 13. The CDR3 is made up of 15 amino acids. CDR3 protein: CASSGTWDREDEQYF. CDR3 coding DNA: TGTGCCAGCTCGGGGACCTGGGACAGGGAGGACGAGCAGTACTTC.

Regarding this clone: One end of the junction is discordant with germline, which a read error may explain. CDR3 sequence reads: CASRAEGARWIF. The CDR3 DNA follows: TGTGCCAGCAGGGCGGAGGGGGCTAGGTGGATCTTC. The genes are TRBV2 and TRBJ2-1; TRBD1 is a possible D gene (7 bases). The CDR3 is made up of 12 amino acids. CDR1 SNHLY and CDR2 FYNNEI come from the germline V gene. The complete variable domain, with remaining parts taken from reference TRBV2 and TRBJ2-1, reads EPEVTQTPSHQVTQMGQEVILRCVPISNHLYFYWYRQILGQKVEFLVSFYNNEISEKSEIFDDQFSVERPDGSNFTLKIRSTKLEDSAMYFCASRAEGARWIFGPGTRLTVL.

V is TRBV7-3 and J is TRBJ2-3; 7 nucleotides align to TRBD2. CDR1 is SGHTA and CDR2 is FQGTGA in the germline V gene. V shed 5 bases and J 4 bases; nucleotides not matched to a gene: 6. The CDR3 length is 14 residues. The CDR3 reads CASSRAGNSDTQYF. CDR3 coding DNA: TGTGCCAGCAGCCGAGCGGGAAACTCAGATACGCAGTATTTT.

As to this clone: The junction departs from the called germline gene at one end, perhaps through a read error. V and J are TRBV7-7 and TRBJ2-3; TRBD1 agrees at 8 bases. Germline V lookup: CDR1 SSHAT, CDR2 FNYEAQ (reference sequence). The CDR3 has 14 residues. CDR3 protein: CASSLQGGTDTQYF. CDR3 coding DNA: TGTGCTAGCAGCTTACAGGGGGGCACAGATACGCAGTATTTT.

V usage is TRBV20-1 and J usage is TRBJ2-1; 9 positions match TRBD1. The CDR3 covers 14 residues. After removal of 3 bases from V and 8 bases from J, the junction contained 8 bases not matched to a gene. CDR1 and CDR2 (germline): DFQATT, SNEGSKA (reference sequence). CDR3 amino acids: CSASEGQGIDEQFF. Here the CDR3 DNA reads TGCAGTGCTAGTGAGGGACAGGGTATCGATGAGCAGTTCTTC.

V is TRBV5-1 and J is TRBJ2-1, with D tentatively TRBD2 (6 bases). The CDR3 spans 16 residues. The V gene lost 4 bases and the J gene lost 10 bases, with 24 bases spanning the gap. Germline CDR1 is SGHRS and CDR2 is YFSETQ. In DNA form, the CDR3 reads TGCGCCAGCAGCAGACCAGGGACTTCTCTGGGGGAGGAGCAGTTCTTC. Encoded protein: CASSRPGTSLGEEQFF.

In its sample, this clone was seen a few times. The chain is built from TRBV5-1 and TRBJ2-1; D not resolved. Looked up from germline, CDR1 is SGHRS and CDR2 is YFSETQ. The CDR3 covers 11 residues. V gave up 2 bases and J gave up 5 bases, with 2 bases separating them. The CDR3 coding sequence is TGCGCCAGCAGCTTCAACAATGAGCAGTTCTTC. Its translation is CASSFNNEQFF.

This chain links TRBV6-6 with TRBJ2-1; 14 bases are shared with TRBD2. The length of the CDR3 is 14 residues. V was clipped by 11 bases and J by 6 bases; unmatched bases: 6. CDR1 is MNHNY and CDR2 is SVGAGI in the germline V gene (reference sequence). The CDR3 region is CAGGTSGRGNEQFF. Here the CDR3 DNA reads TGTGCCGGCGGGACTAGCGGGAGAGGCAATGAGCAGTTCTTC.

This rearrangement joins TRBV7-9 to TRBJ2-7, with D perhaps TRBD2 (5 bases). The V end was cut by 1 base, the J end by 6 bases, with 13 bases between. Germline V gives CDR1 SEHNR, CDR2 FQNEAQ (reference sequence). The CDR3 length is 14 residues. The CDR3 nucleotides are TGTGCCAGCAGCTTAGTGCGGACGGGAATCGAGCAGTACTTC. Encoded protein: CASSLVRTGIEQYF.

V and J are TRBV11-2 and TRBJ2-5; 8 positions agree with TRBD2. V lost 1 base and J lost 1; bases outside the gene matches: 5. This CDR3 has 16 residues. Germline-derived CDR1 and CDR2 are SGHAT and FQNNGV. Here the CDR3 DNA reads TGTGCCAGCAGCTTAGCAGCCCTAGCGGGCCAAGAGACCCAGTACTTC. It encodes CASSLAALAGQETQYF.

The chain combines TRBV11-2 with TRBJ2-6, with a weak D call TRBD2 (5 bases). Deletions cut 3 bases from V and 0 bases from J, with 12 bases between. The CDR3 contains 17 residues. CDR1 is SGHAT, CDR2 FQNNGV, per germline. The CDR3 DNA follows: TGTGCCAGCAGCTTCGCGGGCCAGAGCTCTGGGGCCAACGTCCTGACTTTC. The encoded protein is CASSFAGQSSGANVLTF.

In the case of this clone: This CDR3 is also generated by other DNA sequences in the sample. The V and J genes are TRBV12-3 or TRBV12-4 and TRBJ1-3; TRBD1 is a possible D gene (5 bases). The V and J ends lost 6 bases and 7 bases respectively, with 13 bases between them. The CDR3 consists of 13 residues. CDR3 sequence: CASSPSGGNTIYF. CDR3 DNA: TGTGCCAGCAGCCCCTCCGGGGGGAACACCATATATTTT.

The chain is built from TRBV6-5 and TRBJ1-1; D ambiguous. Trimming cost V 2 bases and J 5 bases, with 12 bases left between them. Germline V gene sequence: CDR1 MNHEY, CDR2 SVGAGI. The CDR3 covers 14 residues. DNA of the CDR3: TGTGCCAGCAGTTACCGCGCGGGCCGGACTGAAGCTTTCTTT. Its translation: CASSYRAGRTEAFF.

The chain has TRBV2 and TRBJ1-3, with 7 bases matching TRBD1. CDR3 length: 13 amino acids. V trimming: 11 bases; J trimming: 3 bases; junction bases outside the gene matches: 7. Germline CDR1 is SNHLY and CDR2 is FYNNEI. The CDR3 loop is CAHDRAGGNTIYF. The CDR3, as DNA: TGTGCCCACGACAGGGCTGGTGGAAACACCATATATTTT.

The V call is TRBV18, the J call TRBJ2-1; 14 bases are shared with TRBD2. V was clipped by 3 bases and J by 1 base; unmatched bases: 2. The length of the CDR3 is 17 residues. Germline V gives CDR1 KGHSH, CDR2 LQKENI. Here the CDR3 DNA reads TGTGCCAGCTCACCGGGACTAGCGGGAGCATCCTACAATGAGCAGTTCTTC. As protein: CASSPGLAGASYNEQFF.

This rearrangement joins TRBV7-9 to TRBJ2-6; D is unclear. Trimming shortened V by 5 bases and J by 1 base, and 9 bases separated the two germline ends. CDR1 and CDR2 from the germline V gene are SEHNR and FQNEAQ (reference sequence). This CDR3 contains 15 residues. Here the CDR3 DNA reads TGTGCCAGCAGCCCCGGAGCGTCTGGGGCCAACGTCCTGACTTTC. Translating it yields CASSPGASGANVLTF.

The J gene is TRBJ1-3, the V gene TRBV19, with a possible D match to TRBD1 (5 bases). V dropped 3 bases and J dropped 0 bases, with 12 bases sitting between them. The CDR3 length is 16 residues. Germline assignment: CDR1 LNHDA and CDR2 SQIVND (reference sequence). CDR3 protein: CASSIDRYGSGNTIYF. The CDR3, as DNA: TGTGCCAGTAGTATCGACAGATACGGCTCTGGAAACACCATATATTTT.

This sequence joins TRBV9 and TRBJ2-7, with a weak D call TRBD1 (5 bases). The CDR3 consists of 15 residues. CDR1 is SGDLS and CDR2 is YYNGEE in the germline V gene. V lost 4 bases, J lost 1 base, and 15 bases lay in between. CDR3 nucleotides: TGTGCCAGCAGCCCCGGTCAGGGCCATTCCTACGAGCAGTACTTC. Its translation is CASSPGQGHSYEQYF.

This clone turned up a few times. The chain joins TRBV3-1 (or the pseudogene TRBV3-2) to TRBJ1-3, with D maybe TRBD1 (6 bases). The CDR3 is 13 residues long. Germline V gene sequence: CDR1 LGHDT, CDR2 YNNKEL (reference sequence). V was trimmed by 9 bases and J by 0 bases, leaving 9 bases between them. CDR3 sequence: CASSDSSGNTIYF. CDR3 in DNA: TGTGCCAGTTCGGACAGCTCTGGAAACACCATATATTTT.